One T cell receptor (beta chain) is described in this entry. These data are taken from a study of blood T cell repertoires in COVID-19. Researchers sorted participants into cohorts using their self-reported clinical history. Original processing notes: Estimated nucleated cell counts came from reference gene primer amplification. TCRdb's table, derived via immunoSEQ multiplex PCR, lists solely in-frame clones and lacks some. V, J and clone size reflect that table, while D and trimming were determined from the DNA. The sample yields 200,000 or so clones, about nine tenths seen once. This receptor was obtained from a man aged 30 to 45 in a cohort exposed to, infected with or recovered from COVID-19 (not recorded which). Sequenced: PBMCs or T cells enriched from blood (not recorded which).

The CDR3 DNA reads as TGTGCCAGTAGTAGGCCAGGAGCGGGAGGGCGGCTCGAGCAGTACTTC. Encoded protein: CASSRPGAGGRLEQYF. The genes are TRBV19 and TRBJ2-7; 10 nucleotides align to TRBD2. Germline CDR1 and CDR2: LNHDA and SQIVND (reference sequence). CDR3 length equals 16 residues. J gave up 6 bases and V 4 bases, and 12 bases lay outside the gene matches.